This T cell receptor beta chain emerged from a study of cytomegalovirus exposure and HLA in healthy donors. About the research overall: Findings of an earlier analysis included some 120 million unique TCR beta sequences from 180 million or so T cells. Findings and limits, study-wide: Prediction of most subjects' HLA-A and HLA-B alleles by TCR beta sequences was reportedly accurate.

Amplification used 60 Vbeta primers and 13 Jbeta primers. The assay was immunoSEQ multiplex PCR, and TCRdb's table has in-frame clones only and misses some. Counted here are 270,000 or so clones, just over 85% occurring once; the ten biggest clones make up roughly 4%. Worth noting for this clone: What it binds is unknown.

There are 13 residues in the CDR3. CDR1 and CDR2 (germline): MDHEN, SYDVKM. Between the trimmed V and J ends, which lost 7 bases and 1 base, there was a span of 11 bases. The chain is built from TRBV28 and TRBJ2-7, with D perhaps matching TRBD1 (6 bases). The origin of this receptor is a man aged 35-49 years in good health and CMV-seropositive. Sequenced: PBMCs. The CDR3 reads CASNHRDSYEQYF. CDR3 coding DNA: TGTGCCAGCAACCACAGGGATTCCTACGAGCAGTACTTC.